This T cell receptor beta chain was sequenced for a study of T cell repertoires in cytomegalovirus infection. TCRdb re-called the reads with MiXCR, one entry per CDR3 protein. The table lists 360,000 or so distinct CDR3 sequences, just under 35% of them singletons. V gave up 6 bases and J gave up 3 bases; unmatched junction bases: 6. CDR1 is SGHTA, CDR2 FQGNSA, per germline. The CDR3 loop spans 14 amino acids. Turning to this clonotype: Its antigen remains unidentified.

The TCR was taken from a human donor in good health (CMV status not recorded). Some clones in this sample may be carry-over from other donors' samples. The sequences come from cultured PBMCs, collected from culture after CMV antigen stimulation. J is TRBJ2-3 and V is TRBV7-2, with 7 bases aligning to TRBD1. CDR3 nucleotide sequence: TGTGCCAGCAGACAAAGACAGGGAACAGATACGCAGTATTTT. As protein: CASRQRQGTDTQYF.